This TCR beta chain was documented in a study of OX40 agonist ivuxolimab in advanced cancers. Study summary: Hepatocellular carcinoma, melanoma, renal cell or head and neck cancer was diagnosed in the dose-escalation patients. The dose-escalation cohort was approximately 81% male, with a mean age of about 58 years, ranging roughly 23 to 79.

As concerns this clone: Its cognate antigen is unknown.

General observations from the study: Compared with CD4+, CD8+ T cells on average had more expanded clones.

The repertoire was sequenced with immunoSEQ multiplex PCR; TCRdb's copy has only in-frame clones and lacks some. The data contain under 40,000 clones, 89% of them singletons. The material was CD4+ or CD8+ T cells sorted from blood, obtained in a trial of the OX40 agonist ivuxolimab. The sequence was collected from an adult with an advanced solid tumor such as melanoma, head and neck, liver or kidney cancer.

The CDR3 DNA reads as TGTGCCAGTAGTATCGCGTGGGTGAACACTGAAGCTTTCTTT. Encoded protein: CASSIAWVNTEAFF. The chain is built from TRBV19 and TRBJ1-1, with D unresolved. V was trimmed by 3 bases and J by 0 bases, leaving 8 bases between them. Germline lookup yields CDR1 LNHDA and CDR2 SQIVND (reference sequence). This CDR3 is 14 amino acids long. Full variable domain (outside the CDR3, taken from reference TRBV19 and TRBJ1-1): DGGITQSPKYLFRKEGQNVTLSCEQNLNHDAMYWYRQDPGQGLRLIYYSQIVNDFQKGDIAEGYSVSREKKESFPLTVTSAQKNPTAFYLCASSIAWVNTEAFFGQGTRLTVV.